The 30 T cell receptor beta chains below were found in one sample sequenced in a study of chemoradiotherapy in HPV16-positive cancers. Repertoires were generated with immunoSEQ multiplex PCR, while TCRdb's copy carries only in-frame clones and drops some. The sample holds 2,500 to 3,500 clones, 77% seen once. The sample here was tumor tissue, taken from a patient who underwent chemoradiotherapy. These receptors all come from a human donor with HPV-associated anogenital cancer.

V usage is TRBV19 and J usage is TRBJ2-3; D remains ambiguous. CDR3 length: 14 amino acids. Germline lookup yields CDR1 LNHDA and CDR2 SQIVND (reference sequence). The V gene lost 7 bases and the J gene lost 2 bases, with 13 bases spanning the gap. CDR3 region: CASKSRWDTDTQYF. The CDR3 bases are TGTGCCAGTAAGAGTAGGTGGGACACAGATACGCAGTATTTT.

This chain connects TRBV29-1 to TRBJ2-3; D unresolved. The length of the CDR3 is 12 residues. V was clipped by 4 bases and J by 0 bases, with 5 bases between them. CDR1 and CDR2 (germline): SQVTM, ANQGSEA. The CDR3 DNA follows: TGCAGCGTTGCAACTAGCACAGATACGCAGTATTTT. Translation gives CSVATSTDTQYF.

This chain joins TRBV2 and TRBJ1-1; weak D call: TRBD1 (6 bases). This CDR3 has 14 residues. In germline, CDR1 is SNHLY, CDR2 FYNNEI. V lost 7 bases and J lost 2, with 14 bases in between. The CDR3, as DNA: TGTGCCAGCACCCGGCCGGGGGGCAACACTGAAGCTTTCTTT. It translates to CASTRPGGNTEAFF.

This chain connects TRBV9 to TRBJ2-1; TRBD1 matches at 8 bases. CDR1 SGDLS and CDR2 YYNGEE come from the germline V gene. The CDR3 is 14 amino acids. V was pared by 4 bases and J by 6 bases, with 6 bases of the junction left unmatched. CDR3 coding DNA: TGTGCCAGCAGCCTACAGGGGGGCTTCAATGAGCAGTTCTTC. This sequence encodes CASSLQGGFNEQFF. The full variable domain, in which reference TRBV9 and TRBJ2-1 provide the parts outside the CDR3, is DSGVTQTPKHLITATGQRVTLRCSPRSGDLSVYWYQQSLDQGLQFLIQYYNGEERAKGNILERFSAQQFPDLHSELNLSSLELGDSALYFCASSLQGGFNEQFFGPGTRLTVL.

This chain connects TRBV7-9 to TRBJ2-2; 8 bases fit TRBD1. CDR3 length: 16 amino acids. J was trimmed by 6 bases and V by 0 bases; bases with no gene match: 6. Germline V gene data show CDR1 as SEHNR and CDR2 as FQNEAQ (reference sequence). The CDR3 sequence is CASSLASGQEAGELFF. CDR3 sequence (DNA): TGTGCCAGCAGCTTAGCGTCGGGACAGGAGGCCGGGGAGCTGTTTTTT.

This clone was detected once. The chain employs TRBV28 and TRBJ1-5, with TRBD1 identical over 7 bases. Germline V gives CDR1 MDHEN, CDR2 SYDVKM. The CDR3 sequence is 14 residues long. J gave up 6 bases and V 4 bases, and 6 bases lay outside the gene matches. CDR3 in DNA: TGTGCCAGCAGTTATGGGACAGCCGGTCAGCCCCAGCATTTT. It yields the protein CASSYGTAGQPQHF.

V is TRBV19 and J is TRBJ1-1; D is uncertain. Per the germline V gene, CDR1 is LNHDA and CDR2 is SQIVND (reference sequence). This CDR3 contains 13 residues. With 5 bases removed from V and 10 bases from J, the gap between germline ends came to 17 bases. CDR3 DNA sequence: TGTGCCAGTAGTGAAACCAGGTTTTCTACAGCTTTCTTT. Translated, it gives CASSETRFSTAFF.

V gene TRBV6-5 combines with J gene TRBJ1-2; D perhaps matches TRBD1 (6 bases). Germline values: CDR1 MNHEY, CDR2 SVGAGI. There are 14 residues in the CDR3. Trimming stripped 0 bases from V and 4 bases from J, with 9 bases between. The CDR3 nucleotides are TGTGCCAGCAGTTACTCACAGGGTTCCTATGGCTACACCTTC. It codes for CASSYSQGSYGYTF.

The V gene is TRBV7-9, the J gene TRBJ2-7; D is uncertain. V lost 5 bases to trimming and J lost 1 base, with 6 bases between them. CDR1 and CDR2 (germline): SEHNR, FQNEAQ (reference sequence). CDR3 length: 12 amino acids. DNA of the CDR3: TGTGCCAGCAGCCGCCATTCCTACGAGCAGTACTTC. It yields the protein CASSRHSYEQYF.

This clone was picked up a small number of times. V usage is TRBV30 and J usage is TRBJ1-4; no definite D call. V was pared by 0 bases and J by 2 bases, with 7 bases between. The CDR3 is 14 amino acids. The germline V gene has CDR1 GTSNPN and CDR2 SVGIG (reference sequence). CDR3 sequence reads: CAWSVGGTNEKLFF. CDR3 coding DNA: TGTGCCTGGAGTGTAGGAGGCACTAATGAAAAACTGTTTTTT. The variable domain in full, with the rest retrieved from reference TRBV30 and TRBJ1-4, is SQTIHQWPATLVQPVGSPLSLECTVEGTSNPNLYWYRQAAGRGLQLLFYSVGIGQISSEVPQNLSASRPQDRQFILSSKKLLLSDSGFYLCAWSVGGTNEKLFFGSGTQLSVL.

This chain connects TRBV7-7 to TRBJ2-5; D remains ambiguous. This CDR3 comprises 13 residues. Per germline, CDR1 SSHAT and CDR2 FNYEAQ (reference sequence). V lost 4 bases to trimming and J lost 7 bases, with 13 bases between them. The CDR3 is CASSSTDSGTQYF. In DNA form, the CDR3 reads TGTGCCAGCAGCTCGACTGATTCCGGGACCCAGTACTTC.

The CDR3 loop reads CASSGQYYEQYF. The CDR3 DNA reads as TGTGCCAGCTCGGGACAGTACTACGAGCAGTACTTC. The rearrangement joins TRBV2 to TRBJ2-7; 7 bases are a match to TRBD1. This CDR3 spans 12 amino acids. Per the germline V gene, CDR1 is SNHLY and CDR2 is FYNNEI. Trimming removed 8 bases from V and 3 bases from J; junction bases left unmatched: 4.

The count of this clone is one. The V call is TRBV19, the J call TRBJ2-7; 9 positions match TRBD2. Germline values: CDR1 LNHDA, CDR2 SQIVND (reference sequence). The CDR3 totals 13 residues. With V trimmed by 10 bases and J by 3 bases, 7 bases remained unmatched. CDR3 region: CATMGLAGYEQYF. CDR3 in DNA: TGTGCCACCATGGGACTAGCTGGCTACGAGCAGTACTTC.

The chain employs TRBV2 and TRBJ2-1; D perhaps matches TRBD2 (5 bases). Trimming pared 7 bases from V and 6 bases from J, leaving 13 bases between. Germline CDR1 is SNHLY and CDR2 is FYNNEI. The CDR3 covers 13 residues. Written as DNA, the CDR3 is TGTGCCAGCATTTCGGACTTATCCAATGAGCAGTTCTTC. Protein product: CASISDLSNEQFF.

The J gene is TRBJ2-1, the V gene TRBV18; 9 nucleotides align to TRBD2. Germline CDR1 KGHSH, CDR2 LQKENI. This CDR3 spans 15 amino acids. V lost 6 bases and J lost 9; bases outside the gene matches: 12. Here the CDR3 DNA reads TGTGCCAGCTCTTCCGAGGCGGGGGGGCGAGTTGAGCAGTTCTTC. Protein: CASSSEAGGRVEQFF.

The gene calls are TRBV19 and TRBJ2-1; the match to TRBD2 covers 13 bases. Germline V CDR1 and CDR2: LNHDA, SQIVND (reference sequence). V gave up 7 bases and J gave up 7 bases; unmatched junction bases: 13. There are 17 residues in the CDR3. CDR3 region: CASTAPPLAGGPNEQFF. CDR3 DNA: TGTGCCAGTACCGCACCTCCACTAGCGGGAGGGCCAAATGAGCAGTTCTTC. The whole variable domain, filled in from reference TRBV19 and TRBJ2-1, reads DGGITQSPKYLFRKEGQNVTLSCEQNLNHDAMYWYRQDPGQGLRLIYYSQIVNDFQKGDIAEGYSVSREKKESFPLTVTSAQKNPTAFYLCASTAPPLAGGPNEQFFGPGTRLTVL.

This chain uses TRBV28 with TRBJ2-7; D is possibly TRBD1 (5 bases). The CDR3 is 15 residues long. Trimming cost V 4 bases and J 3 bases, with 16 bases left between them. Per germline, CDR1 MDHEN and CDR2 SYDVKM. The CDR3 protein is CASSSLSGALYEQYF. In nucleotides, the CDR3 is TGTGCCAGCAGTTCCCTCTCTGGGGCTCTCTACGAGCAGTACTTC.

The rearrangement links TRBV21-1 to TRBJ2-7; the table's D gene call, TRBD1, was not cross checked with the DNA. TRBV21-1 is noted as a pseudogene. The CDR3 covers 14 residues. The chain's CDR3 is CASSKGTGGYEQYF. The DNA for the CDR3 is TGTGCCAGCAGCAAAGGGACAGGGGGCTACGAGCAGTACTTC.

The chain links TRBV5-6 to TRBJ2-7, with unresolved D. CDR3 length: 13 amino acids. Trimming shortened V by 3 bases and J by 0 bases, and 7 bases separated the two germline ends. Per germline, CDR1 SGHDT and CDR2 YYEEEE. In DNA form, the CDR3 reads TGTGCCAGCAGCTCCGTTGACTCCTACGAGCAGTACTTC. It translates to CASSSVDSYEQYF.

The chain carries TRBV6-1 and TRBJ2-2; D remains unclear. The CDR3 is 15 amino acids. V was shortened by 1 base and J by 0 bases, with 6 bases between the two germline ends. Per germline, CDR1 MNHNS and CDR2 SASEGT. DNA for the CDR3: TGTGCCAGCAGTGAAGACCCTTCGAACACCGGGGAGCTGTTTTTT. This sequence encodes CASSEDPSNTGELFF.

The J gene is TRBJ1-2, the V gene TRBV5-5; tentatively, D is TRBD1 (6 bases). Trimming stripped 4 bases from V and 4 bases from J, with 11 bases between. The CDR3 is 13 amino acids. CDR1 and CDR2 (germline): SGHKS, YYEKEE (reference sequence). CDR3: CASSLETGYGYTF. CDR3 DNA sequence: TGTGCCAGCAGCCTAGAGACAGGCTATGGCTACACCTTC.

This chain uses TRBV6-1 with TRBJ1-2, with TRBD1 identical over 10 bases. After removal of 8 bases from V and 8 bases from J, the junction contained 8 bases not matched to a gene. Germline CDR1 is MNHNS and CDR2 is SASEGT. The CDR3 consists of 13 residues. CDR3 DNA: TGTGCCAGCGACTCCGGGACAGGGGAAGGCTACACCTTC. Encoded protein: CASDSGTGEGYTF.

The chain employs TRBV7-2 and TRBJ2-3; 7 bases line up with TRBD2. J was trimmed by 0 bases and V by 0 bases; bases with no gene match: 0. This CDR3 contains 15 residues. Germline V lookup: CDR1 SGHTA, CDR2 FQGNSA. CDR3 loop: CASSLAGGSTDTQYF. The CDR3 DNA is TGTGCCAGCAGCTTAGCGGGAGGGAGCACAGATACGCAGTATTTT.

The gene calls are TRBV10-3 and TRBJ1-1; D unclear. V was shortened by 3 bases and J by 10 bases, with 12 bases between the two germline ends. Germline CDR1 is ENHRY and CDR2 is SYGVKD. The CDR3 spans 12 residues. DNA of the CDR3: TGTGCCATCAGTGAAACAGAGGTCGGAGCTTTCTTT. Protein: CAISETEVGAFF.

This clone was seen only a few times. The V and J genes are TRBV30 and TRBJ1-1; 7 bases line up with TRBD1. The CDR3 consists of 14 residues. CDR1 and CDR2 (germline): GTSNPN, SVGIG (reference sequence). V lost 3 bases and J lost 1; bases outside the gene matches: 5. The DNA for the CDR3 is TGTGCCTGGAGACGACAGGGAGGGAACACTGAAGCTTTCTTT. This sequence encodes CAWRRQGGNTEAFF.

This chain joins TRBV5-1 and TRBJ2-2; D unresolved. CDR3 size: 13 residues. The germline V gene encodes CDR1 SGHRS and CDR2 YFSETQ. Trimming left V 2 bases short and J 4 bases short, with 6 bases between. Written as DNA, the CDR3 is TGCGCCAGCAGCTTACAGATCACCGGGGAGCTGTTTTTT. As protein: CASSLQITGELFF.

This clone was seen a few times. The CDR3 DNA sequence: TGTGCCAGCAGCTGGGGCTCTGGAAACACCATATATTTT. This sequence encodes CASSWGSGNTIYF. The rearrangement uses TRBV11-2 and TRBJ1-3; D unclear. Looked up from germline, CDR1 is SGHAT and CDR2 is FQNNGV. This CDR3 contains 13 residues. Trimming removed 4 bases from V and 0 bases from J, with 4 bases in between.

This chain links TRBV6-1 with TRBJ2-2, with 14 bases matching TRBD2. The CDR3 is 19 residues long. Trimming removed 4 bases from V and 2 bases from J; junction bases left unmatched: 9. Germline V gene data show CDR1 as MNHNS and CDR2 as SASEGT. The CDR3 sequence: CASSGPGTSGRGNTGELFF. In DNA, the CDR3 is TGTGCCAGCAGTGGACCCGGGACTAGCGGGAGAGGAAACACCGGGGAGCTGTTTTTT.

This clone was detected once. The chain recombines TRBV7-7 with TRBJ2-2; TRBD2 matches at 7 bases. Germline V gene sequence: CDR1 SSHAT, CDR2 FNYEAQ (reference sequence). V lost 5 bases and J lost 3; bases outside the gene matches: 6. This CDR3 spans 15 amino acids. The CDR3 sequence: CASSPLSGDTGELFF. The CDR3 bases are TGTGCCAGCAGCCCCTTGAGCGGGGACACCGGGGAGCTGTTTTTT. Complete variable domain (other parts from reference TRBV7-7 and TRBJ2-2): GAGVSQSPRYKVTKRGQDVTLRCDPISSHATLYWYQQALGQGPEFLTYFNYEAQPDKSGLPSDRFSAERPEGSISTLTIQRTEQRDSAMYRCASSPLSGDTGELFFGEGSRLTVL.

This chain connects TRBV7-9 to TRBJ2-5; D unclear. This CDR3 has 19 residues. The V end lost 5 bases, the J end lost 1 base, and 26 bases lay between the germline ends. Germline V gene sequence: CDR1 SEHNR, CDR2 FQNEAQ (reference sequence). The CDR3 DNA follows: TGTGCCAGCAGCCCCCCTAAGTTGGCCCATTACGGACCCCAAGAGACCCAGTACTTC. It encodes CASSPPKLAHYGPQETQYF.